The 30 T cell receptor beta chains below all came from one sample that was sequenced in a study of blood T cells in healthy people across ages. Alongside a J-beta primer mix, a sample-barcoded 5' primer served in a second PCR lasting roughly 6 to 11 cycles. TCRdb re-called the 5' RACE reads through MiXCR, storing one row per CDR3 protein. The data show 1.5 million to 2 million distinct CDR3 sequences, approximately 39% seen once. The sequenced sample consisted of blood. The receptors derive from a human donor in good health.

The chain joins TRBV7-9 to TRBJ2-1, with D perhaps matching TRBD1 (5 bases). V gave up 3 bases and J gave up 4 bases, with 25 bases separating them. The CDR3 contains 19 residues. The germline CDR1 and CDR2 sequences are SEHNR and FQNEAQ (reference sequence). The CDR3 reads CASSFLDLNSRQLYNEQFF. The CDR3 nucleotides read TGTGCCAGCAGCTTTTTAGACCTAAACTCGAGACAGCTTTACAATGAGCAGTTCTTC.

V usage is TRBV6-6 and J usage is TRBJ1-5, with D perhaps TRBD1 (5 bases). V lost 10 bases and J lost 3, with 16 bases in between. CDR3 size: 14 residues. CDR1 MNHNY and CDR2 SVGAGI come from the germline V gene (reference sequence). CDR3: CATGIRGFNQPQHF. In DNA, the CDR3 is TGTGCCACGGGGATTCGGGGGTTCAATCAGCCCCAGCATTTT.

This clonotype was picked up a small number of times. The chain couples TRBV2 to TRBJ2-1; maybe TRBD1 (6 bases). Germline V lookup: CDR1 SNHLY, CDR2 FYNNEI. This CDR3 region has 16 residues. Trimming stripped 3 bases from V and 6 bases from J, with 18 bases between. This CDR3 reads CASSEPTGDFLNEQFF. The DNA of the CDR3 is TGTGCCAGCAGTGAGCCGACAGGCGATTTTCTCAATGAGCAGTTCTTC.

This clonotype was seen a few times. The rearrangement uses TRBV4-1 and TRBJ1-5; no firm D call. Trimming shortened V by 3 bases and J by 7 bases, and 10 bases separated the two germline ends. The CDR3 extends over 13 amino acids. Germline V CDR1 and CDR2: MGHRA, YSYEKL. CDR3 residues: CASSHEAGQPQHF. The CDR3 DNA follows: TGCGCCAGCAGCCACGAGGCAGGCCAGCCCCAGCATTTT.

A word on this clonotype: The CDR3 does not end in the conserved phenylalanine or tryptophan, so this is likely a read error. The DNA is left out, because the CDR3 cannot be placed on it with certainty; the CDR3 is given as TCRdb lists it. J is TRBJ2-1 and V is TRBV12-3 or TRBV12-4; the D call in the table, TRBD1, was not verified against the DNA. The CDR3 length is 15 residues, termini included. CDR3 sequence: CASSPGTGDDYTFGS.

The genes are TRBV7-7 and TRBJ1-1; no firm D call. CDR1 is SSHAT and CDR2 is FNYEAQ in the germline V gene (reference sequence). CDR3 length equals 13 residues. The V end was cut by 5 bases, the J end by 3 bases, with 10 bases between. CDR3 DNA sequence: TGTGCCAGCAGCATCGACCGAGACACTGAAGCTTTCTTT. Protein: CASSIDRDTEAFF.

The CDR3 region is CASSAGQTYGYTF. The CDR3, as DNA: TGTGCCAGCAGCGCGGGACAGACCTATGGCTACACCTTC. The chain combines TRBV7-9 with TRBJ1-2, with TRBD1 matching 7 bases. Germline trimming cut 5 bases from V and 4 bases from J; bases unmatched to any gene: 4. Looked up from germline, CDR1 is SEHNR and CDR2 is FQNEAQ (reference sequence). The CDR3 is made up of 13 amino acids.

The chain recombines TRBV4-3 with TRBJ2-5; D not resolved. The V gene's germline CDR1 is LGHNA and CDR2 YSLEER. This CDR3 is 16 amino acids long. Trimming took off 4 bases at V and 5 bases at J, with 20 bases between the two ends. CDR3 sequence: CASSPKKDSIGETQYF. The CDR3 bases are TGCGCCAGCAGCCCCAAGAAAGACTCGATCGGGGAGACCCAGTACTTC.

The table lists this clonotype with many counts. CDR3 nucleotide sequence: TGTGCCAGCAGCTCACAGGGGAGCACTGAAGCTTTCTTT. It translates to CASSSQGSTEAFF. This sequence joins TRBV2 and TRBJ1-1; the match to TRBD1 covers 7 bases. Germline CDR1 reads SNHLY; CDR2 reads FYNNEI. There are 13 residues in the CDR3. V lost 6 bases, J lost 4 bases, and 5 bases stayed unmatched.

There are a few counts of this clonotype. The chain is built from TRBV6-5 and TRBJ1-2; D remains unclear. This CDR3 region has 14 residues. V lost 10 bases and J 4 bases, leaving 19 bases between the germline ends. Per the germline V gene, CDR1 is MNHEY and CDR2 is SVGAGI. The CDR3 region has the DNA TGTGCCACCTTAGAACCTCTCACTCGCTATGGCTACACCTTC. The encoded protein is CATLEPLTRYGYTF.

CDR3 in amino acids: CASSFRDGYEKLFF. The CDR3 DNA reads as TGTGCCAGCAGCTTCAGGGACGGTTACGAAAAACTGTTTTTT. The J gene is TRBJ1-4, the V gene TRBV7-2; D might be TRBD1 (5 bases). V lost 3 bases to trimming and J lost 8 bases, with 13 bases between them. Germline assignment: CDR1 SGHTA and CDR2 FQGNSA. This CDR3 has 14 amino acids.

This chain joins TRBV20-1 and TRBJ2-3; D perhaps matches TRBD1 (6 bases). From germline, CDR1 is DFQATT and CDR2 SNEGSKA (reference sequence). The V and J ends lost 3 bases and 2 bases respectively, with 15 bases between them. This CDR3 has 15 residues. This CDR3 is CSARTGSAFTDTQYF. The CDR3 coding sequence is TGCAGTGCTAGGACAGGTTCAGCATTCACAGATACGCAGTATTTT.

This clonotype was observed a handful of times. CDR3 residues: CASVQLAGGAEQFF. CDR3 coding DNA: TGTGCCAGCGTTCAACTAGCGGGGGGTGCTGAGCAGTTCTTC. The V and J genes are TRBV7-9 and TRBJ2-1, with 12 bases that match TRBD2. V gave up 8 bases and J gave up 9 bases; unmatched junction bases: 8. The CDR3 is 14 amino acids. The V gene's germline CDR1 is SEHNR and CDR2 FQNEAQ (reference sequence).

The rearrangement uses TRBV7-9 and TRBJ2-1; 10 bases map to TRBD2. J lost 7 bases, V lost 9 bases, and 6 bases had no gene match. In germline, CDR1 is SEHNR, CDR2 FQNEAQ (reference sequence). The CDR3 is made up of 13 amino acids. CDR3 loop: CARAASGGNEQFF. CDR3 in DNA: TGTGCCAGAGCCGCTAGCGGGGGAAATGAGCAGTTCTTC.

Concerning this clonotype itself: This may be a read error: a much more frequent sequence differs by one nucleotide. This chain joins TRBV5-1 and TRBJ2-4; D gene ambiguous. The CDR3 contains 12 residues. V gave up 4 bases and J gave up 13 bases, with 15 bases separating them. Germline V gene lookup returns CDR1 SGHRS and CDR2 YFSETQ. CDR3 protein: CASSPGYYGQYF. The CDR3 DNA reads TGCGCCAGCAGCCCAGGCTACTACGGGCAGTACTTC.

This clonotype was seen only a few times. The V and J genes are TRBV5-5 and TRBJ1-2; tentatively, D is TRBD1 (5 bases). V lost 1 base, J lost 4 bases, and 14 bases lay in between. The CDR3 has 15 residues. Germline V gene sequence: CDR1 SGHKS, CDR2 YYEKEE (reference sequence). The CDR3, as DNA: TGTGCCAGCAGCTTGTCGAGGGGACGGAGCTATGGCTACACCTTC. It translates to CASSLSRGRSYGYTF.

The genes are TRBV12-3 or TRBV12-4 and TRBJ1-4; possible D gene TRBD1, 5 bases. The CDR3 contains 14 residues. With 1 base removed from V and 13 bases from J, the gap between germline ends came to 16 bases. This chain's CDR3 is CASSLVGQGSLLFF. CDR3 nucleotides: TGTGCCAGCAGTTTAGTCGGGCAGGGCAGTTTACTGTTTTTT.

This clonotype appeared a few times. The chain links TRBV20-1 to TRBJ2-1, with TRBD2 matching 7 bases. The CDR3 consists of 13 residues. Trimming at V came to 3 bases and at J to 8 bases, leaving 7 bases not matched to a gene. Germline V gene lookup returns CDR1 DFQATT and CDR2 SNEGSKA (reference sequence). The CDR3 region is CSARGGLGYEQFF. CDR3 in DNA: TGCAGTGCTAGGGGCGGACTAGGCTATGAGCAGTTCTTC.

This chain joins TRBV7-2 and TRBJ2-4, with a weak D call TRBD2 (7 bases). Matching the DNA end better, TRBJ2-7 makes the J call doubtful. CDR3 length: 13 amino acids. Germline CDR1 and CDR2: SGHTA and FQGNSA. The CDR3 DNA sequence: TGTGCCAGCAGCTTGGGGGGGGGCCGCGAGCAGTACTTC. The encoded protein is CASSLGGGREQYF.

This clonotype was seen a few times. The gene calls are TRBV7-2 and TRBJ1-2, with 10 bases aligning to TRBD1. The CDR3 covers 15 residues. Trimming removed 5 bases from V and 8 bases from J; junction bases left unmatched: 11. Germline V gene data show CDR1 as SGHTA and CDR2 as FQGNSA. The CDR3, as DNA: TGTGCCAGCAGCATCTCACACGGGACAGGGGAGGGCTACACCTTC. It codes for CASSISHGTGEGYTF.

This chain joins TRBV24-1 and TRBJ2-5; D uncertain. This CDR3 comprises 13 residues. Germline V gives CDR1 KGHDR, CDR2 SFDVKD. Trimming removed 6 bases from V and 0 bases from J, with 7 bases in between. This chain's CDR3 is CATSNSHQETQYF. The CDR3 DNA reads as TGTGCCACCAGTAACAGCCACCAAGAGACCCAGTACTTC.

This clonotype was picked up a small number of times. The chain employs TRBV7-7 and TRBJ2-1; 7 bases are shared with TRBD1. J gave up 6 bases and V 5 bases, and 10 bases lay outside the gene matches. Germline V gene lookup returns CDR1 SSHAT and CDR2 FNYEAQ (reference sequence). The CDR3 length is 15 residues. CDR3: CASSQSRDRLNEQFF. The CDR3 DNA reads TGTGCCAGCAGCCAGAGTCGGGACAGACTCAATGAGCAGTTCTTC.

The chain joins TRBV7-6 to TRBJ1-1, with a possible D match to TRBD1 (5 bases). Germline CDR1 and CDR2: SGHVS and FNYEAQ. There are 17 residues in the CDR3. V lost 0 bases and J lost 3, with 17 bases in between. The CDR3 protein is CASSLARSQAADTEAFF. CDR3 nucleotides: TGTGCCAGCAGCTTAGCGCGATCACAGGCGGCGGACACTGAAGCTTTCTTT.

V usage is TRBV7-2 and J usage is TRBJ1-3, with unresolved D. The V and J ends lost 8 bases and 0 bases respectively, with 8 bases between them. Germline values: CDR1 SGHTA, CDR2 FQGNSA. There are 13 residues in the CDR3. Here the CDR3 reads CASDPSSGNTIYF. CDR3 coding DNA: TGTGCCAGCGACCCGTCCTCTGGAAACACCATATATTTT.

This clonotype was seen only a few times. This sequence joins TRBV18 and TRBJ2-1; D is unresolved. The germline gives CDR1 KGHSH, CDR2 LQKENI. V shed 6 bases and J shed 4 bases, with 13 bases lying between them. The CDR3 sequence is 14 residues long. The CDR3 loop reads CASSVSSIYNEQFF. DNA for the CDR3: TGTGCCAGCTCGGTATCCAGCATTTACAATGAGCAGTTCTTC.

To note about this clonotype: One junction end does not reproduce the germline sequence, and a read error may be involved. This chain uses TRBV5-4 with TRBJ1-2; D is possibly TRBD1 (5 bases). Germline CDR1 reads SGHNT; CDR2 reads YYREEE (reference sequence). This CDR3 comprises 15 residues. CDR3 in DNA: TGTGCCAGTAGCTTGGGGAGGGGCGTTAACTATGGCTACACCTTC. This encodes CASSLGRGVNYGYTF.

The genes are TRBV4-1 and TRBJ2-5; D not certain. The germline V gene has CDR1 MGHRA and CDR2 YSYEKL. This CDR3 is built from 15 residues. V lost 1 base and J lost 0, with 9 bases in between. The CDR3 reads CASSQAVTNQETQYF. The DNA for the CDR3 is TGCGCCAGCAGCCAAGCTGTGACGAACCAAGAGACCCAGTACTTC.

The gene calls are TRBV28 and TRBJ2-3, with D perhaps matching TRBD1 (6 bases). From germline, CDR1 is MDHEN and CDR2 SYDVKM. Trimming removed 7 bases at V and 0 bases at J, with 14 bases between. The CDR3 consists of 15 residues. The CDR3 loop reads CASTVGDKSTDTQYF. CDR3 sequence (DNA): TGTGCCAGCACTGTAGGGGACAAGAGCACAGATACGCAGTATTTT. Looking up the rest from reference TRBV28 and TRBJ2-3 gives the full variable domain: DVKVTQSSRYLVKRTGEKVFLECVQDMDHENMFWYRQDPGLGLRLIYFSYDVKMKEKGDIPEGYSVSREKKERFSLILESASTNQTSMYLCASTVGDKSTDTQYFGPGTRLTVL.

This chain links TRBV10-3 with TRBJ1-5, with no clear D. The CDR3 loop spans 15 amino acids. Trimming stripped 3 bases from V and 3 bases from J, with 12 bases between. From germline, CDR1 is ENHRY and CDR2 SYGVKD. The CDR3 loop is CAISETLAPNQPQHF. CDR3 in DNA: TGTGCCATCAGTGAAACCCTGGCCCCCAATCAGCCCCAGCATTTT.

This sequence joins TRBV29-1 and TRBJ2-5, with D possibly TRBD1 on 6 matching bases. The V and J ends lost 4 bases and 0 bases respectively, with 12 bases between them. This CDR3 is 14 amino acids long. Germline V gives CDR1 SQVTM, CDR2 ANQGSEA. DNA of the CDR3: TGCAGCGTTGGGGGGCGGCTCAACCAAGAGACCCAGTACTTC. Encoded protein: CSVGGRLNQETQYF.